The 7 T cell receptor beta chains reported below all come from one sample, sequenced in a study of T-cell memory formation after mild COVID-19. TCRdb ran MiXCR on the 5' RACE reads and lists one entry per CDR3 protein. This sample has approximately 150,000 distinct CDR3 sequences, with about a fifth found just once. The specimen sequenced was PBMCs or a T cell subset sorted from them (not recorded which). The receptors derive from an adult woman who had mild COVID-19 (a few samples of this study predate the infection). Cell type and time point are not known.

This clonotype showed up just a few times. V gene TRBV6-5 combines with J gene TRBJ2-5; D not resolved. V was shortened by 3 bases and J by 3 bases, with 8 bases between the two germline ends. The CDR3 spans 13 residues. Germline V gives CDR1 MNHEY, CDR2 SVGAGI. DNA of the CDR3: TGTGCCAGCAGTTATGGGCAGAAAGAGACCCAGTACTTC. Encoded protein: CASSYGQKETQYF.

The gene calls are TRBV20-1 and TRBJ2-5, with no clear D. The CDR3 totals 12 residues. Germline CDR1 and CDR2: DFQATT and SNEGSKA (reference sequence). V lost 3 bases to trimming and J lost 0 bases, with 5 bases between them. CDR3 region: CSASENQETQYF. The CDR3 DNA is TGCAGTGCTAGCGAGAACCAAGAGACCCAGTACTTC.

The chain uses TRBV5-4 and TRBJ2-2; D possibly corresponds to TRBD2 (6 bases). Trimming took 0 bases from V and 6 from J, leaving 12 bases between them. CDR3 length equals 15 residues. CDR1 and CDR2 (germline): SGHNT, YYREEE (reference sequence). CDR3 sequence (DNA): TGTGCCAGCAGCTTGGCAACTAGCATCCCCGGGGAGCTGTTTTTT. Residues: CASSLATSIPGELFF. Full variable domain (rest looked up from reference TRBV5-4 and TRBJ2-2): ETGVTQSPTHLIKTRGQQVTLRCSSQSGHNTVSWYQQALGQGPQFIFQYYREEENGRGNFPPRFSGLQFPNYSSELNVNALELDDSALYLCASSLATSIPGELFFGEGSRLTVL.

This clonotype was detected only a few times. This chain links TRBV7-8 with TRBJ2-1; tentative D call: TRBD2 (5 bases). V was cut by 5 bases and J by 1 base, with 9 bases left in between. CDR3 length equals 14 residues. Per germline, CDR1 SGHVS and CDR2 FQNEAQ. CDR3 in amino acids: CASSIGNSYNEQFF. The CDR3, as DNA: TGTGCCAGCAGCATCGGGAATTCCTACAATGAGCAGTTCTTC.

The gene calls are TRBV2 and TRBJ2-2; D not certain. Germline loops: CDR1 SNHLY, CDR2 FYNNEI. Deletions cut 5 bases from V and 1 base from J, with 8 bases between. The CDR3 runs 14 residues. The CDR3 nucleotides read TGTGCCAGCAGTCCCGGACGGAACACCGGGGAGCTGTTTTTT. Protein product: CASSPGRNTGELFF.

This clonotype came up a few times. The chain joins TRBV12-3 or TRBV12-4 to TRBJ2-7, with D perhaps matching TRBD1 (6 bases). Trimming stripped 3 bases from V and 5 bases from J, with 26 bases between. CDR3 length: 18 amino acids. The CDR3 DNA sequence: TGTGCCAGCAGTTTGTCCAATTTGGGGGACATAAGAGAGGACGAGCAGTACTTC. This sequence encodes CASSLSNLGDIREDEQYF.

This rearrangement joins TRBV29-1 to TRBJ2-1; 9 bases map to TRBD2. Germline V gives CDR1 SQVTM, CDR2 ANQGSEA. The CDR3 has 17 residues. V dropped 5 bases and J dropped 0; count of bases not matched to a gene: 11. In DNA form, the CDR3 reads TGCAGCGTTAGCGGGGGGATACAGCTTCACTCCTACAATGAGCAGTTCTTC. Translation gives CSVSGGIQLHSYNEQFF.